The rows below give T cell receptor beta chains drawn from one sample of a study of Tregs in tolerant kidney transplant recipients. Measured with immunoSEQ multiplex PCR; TCRdb has only the in-frame clones, and not every one. The profile shows about 240,000 clones, 80% to 85% of them singletons. Sequencing was performed on CD4+ T cells from blood. The receptors were gathered from a human donor in good health. Each CDR3 is given with its conserved first and last residue. D genes are given only for firm matches.

>NA|TRBJ2-7|TRBV19
CASTDGIGEQYF
TGTGCCAGTACTGACGGGATCGGCGAGCAGTACTTC
>NA|TRBJ1-4|TRBV4-1
CASSQERVATNEKLFF
TGCGCCAGCAGCCAGGAGAGGGTGGCAACTAATGAAAAACTGTTTTTT
>TRBD1|TRBJ1-2|TRBV4-1
CASYQPGGSYGYTF
TGCGCCAGCTATCAACCAGGGGGATCCTATGGCTACACCTTC
>TRBD1|TRBJ1-1|TRBV7-9
CASSSWTGSTEAFF
TGTGCCAGCAGCTCTTGGACAGGGAGCACTGAAGCTTTCTTT
>NA|TRBJ2-5|TRBV5-4
CASSVKTKETQYF
TGTGCCAGCAGTGTAAAGACAAAAGAGACCCAGTACTTC
>NA|TRBJ2-7|TRBV15
CATSRDRVGPYEQYF
TGTGCCACCAGCAGAGACCGGGTAGGCCCCTACGAGCAGTACTTC
>NA|TRBJ1-1|TRBV2
CASSESRLNTEAFF
TGTGCCAGCAGTGAAAGCCGGCTGAACACTGAAGCTTTCTTT
>NA|TRBJ2-1|TRBV5-1
CASSLTDGDLYNEQFF
TGCGCCAGCAGCTTGACCGACGGTGACCTCTACAATGAGCAGTTCTTC
>NA|TRBJ2-7|TRBV6-1
CASSGAYEQYF
TGTGCCAGCAGTGGGGCCTACGAGCAGTACTTC
>NA|TRBJ2-7|TRBV4-1
CASSQEGSGRGFAYEQYF
TGCGCCAGCAGCCAAGAAGGGTCGGGCAGGGGATTTGCCTACGAGCAGTACTTC
>NA|TRBJ2-1|TRBV11-2
CASSGLSFSVYNEQFF
TGTGCCAGCAGCGGCCTAAGTTTTAGCGTCTACAATGAGCAGTTCTTC
>NA|TRBJ2-7|TRBV5-1
CASSLPGRVYEQYF
TGCGCCAGCAGCTTGCCAGGCAGGGTCTACGAGCAGTACTTC
>TRBD2|TRBJ2-3|TRBV19
CASSTYGRAPDTQYF
TGTGCCAGTAGTACCTACGGGAGGGCCCCAGATACGCAGTATTTT
>TRBD1|TRBJ2-7|TRBV6-5
CASSLGQGVSYEQYF
TGTGCCAGCAGTTTAGGACAGGGTGTCTCCTACGAGCAGTACTTC
>TRBD2|TRBJ2-2|TRBV5-4
CASSPMGGVYNTGELFF
TGTGCCAGCAGCCCTATGGGAGGGGTCTATAACACCGGGGAGCTGTTTTTT
>TRBD1|TRBJ1-6|TRBV7-2
CASRSDRDNSPLHF
TGTGCCAGCAGGTCCGACAGGGATAATTCACCCCTCCACTTT
>NA|TRBJ2-1|TRBV30
CAWHPRGASSYNEQFF
TGTGCCTGGCACCCTAGGGGGGCGAGCTCCTACAATGAGCAGTTCTTC
>NA|TRBJ2-3|TRBV7-8
CASSLGPPDTQYF
TGTGCCAGCAGCTTAGGTCCCCCAGATACGCAGTATTTT
>NA|TRBJ2-5|TRBV2
CASSPDSPGETQYF
TGTGCCAGCAGCCCCGACAGTCCAGGAGAGACCCAGTACTTC
>TRBD2|TRBJ2-1|TRBV11-3
CASSLGGSSYNEQFF
TGTGCCAGCAGCTTAGGCGGGAGCTCCTACAATGAGCAGTTCTTC
>NA|TRBJ2-1|TRBV5-4
CASSLAGGMAYNEQFF
TGTGCCAGCAGCTTGGCGGGCGGGATGGCCTACAATGAGCAGTTCTTC
>TRBD1|TRBJ1-1|TRBV7-9
CASSLLSGGNTEAFF
TGTGCCAGCAGCTTACTTTCAGGGGGGAACACTGAAGCTTTCTTT
>NA|TRBJ2-1|TRBV6-5
CASSLSSYNEQFF
TGTGCCAGCAGTCTTAGCAGTTACAATGAGCAGTTCTTC
>NA|TRBJ2-1|TRBV9
CASSAEDEQFF
TGTGCCAGCAGCGCGGAGGATGAGCAGTTCTTC
>NA|TRBJ2-1|TRBV7-9
CASSPILAQSSYNEQFF
TGTGCCAGCAGCCCAATTCTAGCGCAAAGCTCCTACAATGAGCAGTTCTTC
>NA|TRBJ2-7|TRBV11-2
CASSLTQEQYF
TGTGCCAGCAGCTTGACGCAGGAGCAGTACTTC
>NA|TRBJ2-5|TRBV15
CATSSRRLFQETQYF
TGTGCCACCAGCAGCCGCCGACTGTTCCAAGAGACCCAGTACTTC
>NA|TRBJ2-5|TRBV7-2
CASSLALTPGAETQYF
TGTGCCAGCAGCTTAGCGCTGACTCCTGGCGCAGAGACCCAGTACTTC
>TRBD2|TRBJ2-5|TRBV5-6
CASSLAASGRAQETQYF
TGTGCCAGCAGCTTGGCCGCTAGCGGGAGGGCCCAAGAGACCCAGTACTTC
>TRBD1|TRBJ1-2|TRBV29-1
CSVGAQIKGQGDDGYTF
TGCAGCGTCGGAGCCCAGATTAAGGGACAGGGTGATGATGGCTACACCTTC
>TRBD2|TRBJ2-1|TRBV6-1
CASSDSGLAGYNEQFF
TGTGCCAGCAGTGATTCGGGACTAGCGGGATACAATGAGCAGTTCTTC
>TRBD2|TRBJ2-1|TRBV5-4
CASSSFMLAGGGGNEQFF
TGTGCCAGCAGCTCCTTTATGCTAGCGGGAGGCGGAGGGAATGAGCAGTTCTTC
>TRBD2|TRBJ2-4|TRBV19
CASSVGLAGPGDIQYF
TGTGCCAGTAGTGTGGGACTAGCGGGTCCAGGGGACATTCAGTACTTC
>NA|TRBJ1-1|TRBV7-9
CASSPRPGPNTEAFF
TGTGCCAGCAGCCCACGGCCAGGCCCGAACACTGAAGCTTTCTTT
>NA|TRBJ2-2|TRBV10-3
CAISAQGTGELFF
TGTGCCATCAGTGCGCAGGGTACCGGGGAGCTGTTTTTT
>NA|TRBJ1-1|TRBV5-8
CASSLVAFANTEAFF
TGTGCCAGCAGCTTGGTTGCGTTTGCGAACACTGAAGCTTTCTTT
>NA|TRBJ1-5|TRBV12-5
CASGLEGGNQPQHF
TGTGCTAGTGGTTTGGAGGGAGGCAATCAGCCCCAGCATTTT
>NA|TRBJ1-2|TRBV7-3
CASSPGGPQGRTF
TGTGCCAGCAGCCCGGGGGGTCCACAGGGTAGAACCTTC
>NA|TRBJ1-2|TRBV30
CAWTQTGYGYTF
TGTGCCTGGACCCAGACAGGTTATGGCTACACCTTC
>TRBD2|TRBJ2-3|TRBV7-7
CASSVGLAGVQDTQYF
TGTGCCAGCAGCGTTGGACTAGCGGGAGTGCAAGATACGCAGTATTTT
>TRBD2|TRBJ2-2|TRBV2
CASSGDRGTSGRAVTGELFF
TGTGCCAGCAGTGGAGACAGGGGGACTAGCGGGAGGGCCGTCACCGGGGAGCTGTTTTTT
>NA|TRBJ2-6|TRBV30
CAWSVSSANVLTF
TGTGCCTGGAGTGTGTCCAGCGCCAACGTCCTGACTTTC